These T cell receptor beta chains were read from a single sample in a study of blood T cell repertoires in COVID-19. Profiling relied on immunoSEQ multiplex PCR, and the TCRdb table lists in-frame clones only, not all of them. There are under 300,000 clones in the sample; approximately 92% occur only once, and 2.4% lies in the top ten. Material for sequencing was PBMCs or T cells enriched from blood (not recorded which). The receptors originated from a young woman who had recovered from COVID-19. Both conserved end residues are part of each CDR3. Each record gives: J gene, clone size, D gene, V gene, CDR3 DNA, CDR3 protein. D genes are given only for firm matches. A clone size is listed for some rows: how often the clone was seen (once, few, many), or a class if it is expanded.

>TRBJ2-7|NA|TRBD2|TRBV7-9
TGTGCCAGCAGCTACGGGGGGGTGGAAGAGCAGTACTTC
CASSYGGVEEQYF
>TRBJ1-4|NA|TRBD1|TRBV6-2/TRBV6-3
TGTGCCAGCAGCCCTACAGGACAGGGAGGGGATGAAAAACTGTTTTTT
CASSPTGQGGDEKLFF
>TRBJ1-6|NA|TRBD1|TRBV28
TGTGCCAGCAGTTCACCCGCCGGGACAGGGGCAGGCACCCTCCACTTT
CASSSPAGTGAGTLHF
>TRBJ2-1|NA|NA|TRBV19
TGTGCCAGTAGTACTCAGGGGACCCACAATGAGCAGTTCTTC
CASSTQGTHNEQFF
>TRBJ1-4|NA|TRBD1|TRBV27
TGTGCCAGCAGTTTATTCGGTTTGGGCCAGGGGGATGAAAAACTGTTTTTT
CASSLFGLGQGDEKLFF
>TRBJ2-7|few|NA|TRBV7-9
TGTGCCAGCAGTACAGGGACGGTGAACTCCTACGAGCAGTACTTC
CASSTGTVNSYEQYF
>TRBJ1-5|NA|NA|TRBV6-5
TGTGCCAGCTCCCAACAGCATAGCAATCAGCCCCAGCATTTT
CASSQQHSNQPQHF
>TRBJ1-3|NA|NA|TRBV7-9
TGTGCCAGCAGCCCCGGTTCCGGAAACACCATATATTTT
CASSPGSGNTIYF
>TRBJ2-6|NA|NA|TRBV5-5
TGTGCCAGCAGCCAAACTACAGGGCCCGGGGCCAACGTCCTGACTTTC
CASSQTTGPGANVLTF
>TRBJ2-3|NA|NA|TRBV19
TGTGCCAGTAGGGAGGGGCTCACAGATACGCAGTATTTT
CASREGLTDTQYF
>TRBJ2-5|NA|TRBD2|TRBV4-1
TGCGCCAGCAGCCAAGAGGTAGCGGGGGGGCCCCGAGAGACCCAGTACTTC
CASSQEVAGGPRETQYF
>TRBJ1-1|NA|TRBD1|TRBV4-1
TGCGCCAGCAGCCATGGGACAGGGTCTGAAGCTTTCTTT
CASSHGTGSEAFF
>TRBJ1-2|NA|NA|TRBV6-5
TGTGCCAGCAGTTACGCCCTCCCGGGGGGCGCTGGTGGCTACACCTTC
CASSYALPGGAGGYTF
>TRBJ2-7|NA|NA|TRBV5-1
TGCGCCAGCAGCACGGGGGGCCGTCCCTACGAGCAGTACTTC
CASSTGGRPYEQYF
>TRBJ1-6|NA|TRBD1|TRBV5-1
TGCGCCAGCAGCTTGATGTCAGGACAGGGGAAGTCACCCCTCCACTTT
CASSLMSGQGKSPLHF